This T cell receptor (beta chain) is from a study of cytomegalovirus exposure and HLA in healthy donors. A multiplex PCR was run with 60 Vbeta primers and 13 Jbeta primers. Method: immunoSEQ multiplex PCR; TCRdb's copy keeps in-frame clones and lacks some. The data hold 100,000 to 150,000 clones, with around 80% observed a single time. CDR1 and CDR2 (germline): SGHTA, FQGTGA. Losses at the gene ends were 5 bases for V and 4 bases for J; bases not matched to a gene: 13. The CDR3 is made up of 17 amino acids. The sequence was collected from a female donor in good health and CMV-seronegative. Sequencing used PBMCs. The V and J genes are TRBV7-3 and TRBJ2-3; 9 nucleotides agree with TRBD2. The chain's CDR3 is CASSRTGLAGRSDTQYF. DNA for the CDR3: TGTGCCAGCAGCCGAACTGGGCTAGCGGGGAGGTCAGATACGCAGTATTTT.